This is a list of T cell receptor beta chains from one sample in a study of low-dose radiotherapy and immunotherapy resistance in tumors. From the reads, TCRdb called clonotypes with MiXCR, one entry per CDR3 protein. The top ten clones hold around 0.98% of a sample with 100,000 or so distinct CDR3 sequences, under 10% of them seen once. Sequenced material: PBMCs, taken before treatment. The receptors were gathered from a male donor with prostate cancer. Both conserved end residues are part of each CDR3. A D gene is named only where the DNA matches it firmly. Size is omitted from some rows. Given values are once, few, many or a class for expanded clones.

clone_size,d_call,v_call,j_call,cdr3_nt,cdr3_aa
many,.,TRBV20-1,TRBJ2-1,TGCAGTGCTAGAGATCAGTCTGGGCTGCAGTTCTTC,CSARDQSGLQFF
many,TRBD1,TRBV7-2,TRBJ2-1,TGTGCCAGCGGCAAACGGACAGGAGTAGGCAATGAGCAGTTCTTC,CASGKRTGVGNEQFF
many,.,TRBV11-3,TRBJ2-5,TGTGCCAGCAGCTTAGGAGGAGGGGTCCAAGAGACCCAGTACTTC,CASSLGGGVQETQYF
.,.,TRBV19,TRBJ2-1,TGTGCCAGTAGTATAGGTAGCGGGCTTGGGACAGAGCAGTTCTTC,CASSIGSGLGTEQFF
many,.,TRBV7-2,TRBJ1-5,TGTGCCAGCAGGCCTGGAGGGAGCAATCAGCCCCAGCATTTT,CASRPGGSNQPQHF
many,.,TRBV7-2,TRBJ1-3,TGTGCCAGCAGCTTTACGGACCGGGGCAACACCATATATTTT,CASSFTDRGNTIYF
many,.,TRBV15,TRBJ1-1,TGTGCCACCAGCGTTGGGGGCGAGGGAGCTTTCTTT,CATSVGGEGAFF
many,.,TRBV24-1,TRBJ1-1,TGTGCCACCAGTGGCGTACAGGGCGGGGAAGCTTTCTTT,CATSGVQGGEAFF
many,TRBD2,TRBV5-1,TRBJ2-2,TGCGCCAGCAGCTCCGGACTAGCGGGAGGGCCGGGGAACACCGGGGAGCTGTTTTTT,CASSSGLAGGPGNTGELFF
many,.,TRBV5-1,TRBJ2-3,TGCGCCAGCAGGAGGACGGGACGCACAGATACGCAGTATTTT,CASRRTGRTDTQYF
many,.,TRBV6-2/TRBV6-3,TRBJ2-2,TGTGCCAGCATCGCAAGATCGAACACCGGGGAGCTGTTTTTT,CASIARSNTGELFF
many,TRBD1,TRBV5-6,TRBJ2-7,TGTGCCAGCAGCTTACCTTCCGAGGGGGCAAACTACGAGCAGTACTTC,CASSLPSEGANYEQYF
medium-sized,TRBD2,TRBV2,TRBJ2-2,TGTGCCAGCAGTGTAAGCCTAGCGGGGACCGGGGAGCTGTTTTTT,CASSVSLAGTGELFF
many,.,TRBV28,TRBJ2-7,TGTGCCAGCAGTTTTCCCCTTAGCGGAAGCTCCTACGAGCAGTACTTC,CASSFPLSGSSYEQYF
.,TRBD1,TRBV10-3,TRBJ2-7,TGTGCCACTCGGGACAGCGGAACCGCCTACGAGCAGTACTTC,CATRDSGTAYEQYF
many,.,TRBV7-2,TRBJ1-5,TGTGCCAGCAGCTTGATGTTCGACGTTAATCAGCCCCAGCATTTT,CASSLMFDVNQPQHF
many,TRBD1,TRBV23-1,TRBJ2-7,TGCGCCAGCAGTGTTCGGACAGGGGTGGACTCCTACGAGCAGTACTTC,CASSVRTGVDSYEQYF
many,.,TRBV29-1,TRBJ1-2,TGCAGCGGCTCAGGGGCCTCGGGCTATGGCTACACCTTC,CSGSGASGYGYTF
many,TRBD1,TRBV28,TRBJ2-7,TGTGCCAGCAGCCCCGGGACAGAACTCTACGAGCAGTACTTC,CASSPGTELYEQYF
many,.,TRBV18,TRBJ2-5,TGTGCCAGCTCACCACTGGACCAGGCTCAGTACTTC,CASSPLDQAQYF
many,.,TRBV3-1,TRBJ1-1,TGTGCCAGCAGCCTACGGGAGAGGAACACTGAAGCTTTCTTT,CASSLRERNTEAFF
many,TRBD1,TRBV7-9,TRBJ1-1,TGTGCCAGCAGCTTAGGGGACAGGGAGGGCACTGAAGCTTTCTTT,CASSLGDREGTEAFF
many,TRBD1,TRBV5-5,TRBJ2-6,TGTGCCAGCAGCCCGGGACAGGGATTCTCTGGGGCCAACGTCCTGACTTTC,CASSPGQGFSGANVLTF
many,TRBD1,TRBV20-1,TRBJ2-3,TGCAGTGCTAGCACAGGGGGCCCCACAGATACGCAGTATTTT,CSASTGGPTDTQYF
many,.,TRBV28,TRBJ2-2,TGTGCCAGCAGTTTACCCAAAAAACGCGGACAGCAGAACACCGGGGAGCTGTTTTTT,CASSLPKKRGQQNTGELFF
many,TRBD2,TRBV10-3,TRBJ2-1,TGTGCCATCAGTGAGTCAGGACTAGACAATGAGCAGTTCTTC,CAISESGLDNEQFF
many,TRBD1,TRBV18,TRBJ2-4,TGTGCCAGCTCACCACTGGGACAGCGAAACATTCAGTACTTC,CASSPLGQRNIQYF
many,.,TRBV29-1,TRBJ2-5,TGCAGCGTATCTAGCGAAAACCAAGAGACCCAGTACTTC,CSVSSENQETQYF
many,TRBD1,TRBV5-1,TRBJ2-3,TGCGCCAGCAGCCGGGGACAGAACACAGATACGCAGTATTTT,CASSRGQNTDTQYF